This paragraph reports one T cell receptor beta chain. Method: immunoSEQ multiplex PCR; TCRdb's copy keeps in-frame clones and lacks some. The sample includes 45,000 to 55,000 clones, approximately 94% seen only once; the top ten take about 0.41%. The CDR3 loop spans 14 amino acids. Germline CDR1 reads SGDLS; CDR2 reads YYNGEE. The V gene lost 2 bases and the J gene lost 0 bases, with 7 bases spanning the gap. The sample comes from a study of technical replicates of blood from a few donors. This receptor was identified in a human donor in good health. The sample was T cells isolated from PBMCs. V usage is TRBV9 and J usage is TRBJ2-3, with a possible D match to TRBD2 (5 bases). CDR3 sequence (DNA): TGTGCCAGCAGCGTCAGCGGTAGCACAGATACGCAGTATTTT. This codes for CASSVSGSTDTQYF.